This T cell receptor beta chain was sequenced during a study of vaccination and CD4 T cells after COVID-19. Cultured CD4+ T-cell DNA underwent Oncomine TCR Beta short-read sequencing. MiXCR, applied by TCRdb to the PCR reads, yields one record per CDR3 protein. The sample holds approximately 12,000 distinct CDR3 sequences, approximately 45% seen once. The germline gives CDR1 MRHNA, CDR2 SNTAGT. The CDR3 is 18 residues long. Deletions cut 4 bases from V and 2 bases from J, with 23 bases between. Turning to this clonotype: Its specificity is unknown.

The treatment was: approximately nine-day PBMC culture with coronavirus spike peptide pools or control peptides (ViraFEST assay). First, ViraFEST expanded antigen-specific T cells with peptide pools, and next it sequenced the TCRs. The sequence came from a human donor who had recovered from COVID-19. The chain employs TRBV6-4 and TRBJ1-1; the D gene is possibly TRBD1 (6 bases). Sequencing input: CD4+ T cells from blood, cultured in vitro. CDR3 DNA: TGTGCCAGCAGTGCCCTCCCGGCACGGACAGATATTAACACTGAAGCTTTCTTT. This translates into CASSALPARTDINTEAFF.